These T cell receptor beta chains were read from a single sample in a study of T-cell reconstitution after alpha-beta-depleted transplantation in children. TCRdb reprocessed the PCR reads via MiXCR and lists one record per CDR3 protein. The data contain 220,000 or so distinct CDR3 sequences, under 9.5% of them singletons. Sequencing used PBMCs, mostly from graft donor cells, obtained 180 days after TCRalphabeta/CD19-depleted stem cell transplant. These TCRs come from a male patient under 18 who had a stem cell transplant for acute lymphoblastic leukemia, so the T cells may come from the graft donor. Both conserved end residues are part of each CDR3. A D gene is named only where the DNA matches it firmly. The listing skips clone size in some rows; elsewhere it reads once, few, many or a size class.

j_call: TRBJ2-2
v_call: TRBV20-1
d_call: .
clone_size: many
cdr3_nt: TGCAGTGCTAGAAGGATAGCCGGCGGGGAGCTGTTTTTT
cdr3_aa: CSARRIAGGELFF

j_call: TRBJ2-1
v_call: TRBV4-3
d_call: .
clone_size: .
cdr3_nt: TGCGCCAGCAGCCAAGATATAGGGGGTATAGGTGAGCAGTTCTTC
cdr3_aa: CASSQDIGGIGEQFF

j_call: TRBJ2-3
v_call: TRBV28
d_call: .
clone_size: many
cdr3_nt: TGTGCCAGCAATACTCTCACAGATACGCAGTATTTT
cdr3_aa: CASNTLTDTQYF

j_call: TRBJ1-2
v_call: TRBV4-3
d_call: .
clone_size: many
cdr3_nt: TGCGCCAGCAGCCAAGGGGGCCCGGGGGGCTATGGCTACACCTTC
cdr3_aa: CASSQGGPGGYGYTF

j_call: TRBJ2-7
v_call: TRBV20-1
d_call: TRBD2
clone_size: many
cdr3_nt: TGCAGTGCTTTAGCGGGAGGCCCCACCGAGCAGTACTTC
cdr3_aa: CSALAGGPTEQYF

j_call: TRBJ2-2
v_call: TRBV7-9
d_call: .
clone_size: many
cdr3_nt: TGTGCCAGCAGCCCGGTGGGCACAGACACCGGGGAGCTGTTTTTT
cdr3_aa: CASSPVGTDTGELFF

j_call: TRBJ2-1
v_call: TRBV4-3
d_call: .
clone_size: many
cdr3_nt: TGCGCCAGCAGCCCCGGACTTATCCACAATGAGCAGTTCTTC
cdr3_aa: CASSPGLIHNEQFF

j_call: TRBJ1-3
v_call: TRBV11-1
d_call: .
clone_size: many
cdr3_nt: TGTGCCAGCAGGAGGGATTCCTCTGGAAACACCATATATTTT
cdr3_aa: CASRRDSSGNTIYF

j_call: TRBJ2-2
v_call: TRBV28
d_call: .
clone_size: many
cdr3_nt: TGTGCCGTAGGGACCGGGGAGCTGTTTTTT
cdr3_aa: CAVGTGELFF

j_call: TRBJ2-3
v_call: TRBV4-3
d_call: .
clone_size: many
cdr3_nt: TGCGCCAGCAGCCAAGGGCCTCACTTCACAGATACGCAGTATTTT
cdr3_aa: CASSQGPHFTDTQYF

j_call: TRBJ2-3
v_call: TRBV6-5
d_call: .
clone_size: many
cdr3_nt: TGTGCCAGCAGTTACTCTCAGGTCGCTAGCACAGATACGCAGTATTTT
cdr3_aa: CASSYSQVASTDTQYF

j_call: TRBJ2-5
v_call: TRBV5-1
d_call: .
clone_size: many
cdr3_nt: TGCGCCAGCAGCTACCCCGCTAGGGGAGAGCGGGTCCAAGAGACCCAGTACTTC
cdr3_aa: CASSYPARGERVQETQYF

j_call: TRBJ1-4
v_call: TRBV20-1
d_call: TRBD1
clone_size: many
cdr3_nt: TGCAGTGCCCCTAGAGGGACAGGAAATGAAAAACTGTTTTTT
cdr3_aa: CSAPRGTGNEKLFF

j_call: TRBJ2-7
v_call: TRBV3-1
d_call: .
clone_size: many
cdr3_nt: TGTGCCAGCAGCCAAGTCGGGGAAGGGTGGGGGGAGCAGTACTTC
cdr3_aa: CASSQVGEGWGEQYF

j_call: TRBJ1-1
v_call: TRBV5-1
d_call: .
clone_size: many
cdr3_nt: TGCGCCAGCAGCTTGGGTTTCCGGGCAGCGAACACTGAAGCTTTCTTT
cdr3_aa: CASSLGFRAANTEAFF

j_call: TRBJ1-5
v_call: TRBV12-3/TRBV12-4
d_call: .
clone_size: many
cdr3_nt: TGTGCCAGCAGCGAGGGCCCTGGGGATCAGCCCCAGCATTTT
cdr3_aa: CASSEGPGDQPQHF

j_call: TRBJ1-2
v_call: TRBV28
d_call: .
clone_size: many
cdr3_nt: TGTGCCAGCAGTTCCTCTAACTATGGCTACACCTTC
cdr3_aa: CASSSSNYGYTF

j_call: TRBJ2-1
v_call: TRBV9
d_call: .
clone_size: many
cdr3_nt: TGTGCCAGCAGCGTAGGAGAGTTCCCCTACAATGAGCAGTTCTTC
cdr3_aa: CASSVGEFPYNEQFF

j_call: TRBJ1-2
v_call: TRBV5-1
d_call: TRBD1
clone_size: many
cdr3_nt: TGCGCCAGCAGCTCAGACAGGGCCGGTTACTATGGCTACACCTTC
cdr3_aa: CASSSDRAGYYGYTF

j_call: TRBJ2-3
v_call: TRBV7-8
d_call: .
clone_size: many
cdr3_nt: TGTGCCAGCAGCTTAGACGGAATCACAGATACGCAGTATTTT
cdr3_aa: CASSLDGITDTQYF

j_call: TRBJ2-7
v_call: TRBV29-1
d_call: TRBD1
clone_size: many
cdr3_nt: TGCAGCGTTCTAGCTGGACAGGGGGGCTACGAGCAGTACTTC
cdr3_aa: CSVLAGQGGYEQYF

j_call: TRBJ2-6
v_call: TRBV5-4
d_call: .
clone_size: many
cdr3_nt: TGTGCCAGCAGCTTGGGTATGGATTCCGGGGCCAACGTCCTGACTTTC
cdr3_aa: CASSLGMDSGANVLTF

j_call: TRBJ1-5
v_call: TRBV5-6
d_call: .
clone_size: many
cdr3_nt: TGTGCCAGCAGCTTGTATCCGGGGAAGTGGGATCAGCCCCAGCATTTT
cdr3_aa: CASSLYPGKWDQPQHF

j_call: TRBJ1-2
v_call: TRBV7-8
d_call: .
clone_size: many
cdr3_nt: TGTGCCAGCAGCTTAGTAGGGTTCTATGGCTACACCTTC
cdr3_aa: CASSLVGFYGYTF

j_call: TRBJ2-7
v_call: TRBV7-9
d_call: .
clone_size: many
cdr3_nt: TGTGCCAGCAGCTTAGTCAGTCAGTACGAGCAGTACTTC
cdr3_aa: CASSLVSQYEQYF

j_call: TRBJ2-7
v_call: TRBV4-3
d_call: TRBD1
clone_size: many
cdr3_nt: TGCGCCAGCAGCCTCCTCGGGACAGGGGGCAGGGAGCAGTACTTC
cdr3_aa: CASSLLGTGGREQYF

j_call: TRBJ2-4
v_call: TRBV6-2/TRBV6-3
d_call: .
clone_size: many
cdr3_nt: TGTGCCAGCAGTTACTCGGATCCCAACATTCAGTACTTGGACCTCGGCATTCAGTACTTC
cdr3_aa: CASSYSDPNIQYLDLGIQYF

j_call: TRBJ2-7
v_call: TRBV9
d_call: TRBD1
clone_size: many
cdr3_nt: TGTGCCAGCGCCGCTCCGGGACAGGGCTACGAGCAGTACTTC
cdr3_aa: CASAAPGQGYEQYF

j_call: TRBJ1-4
v_call: TRBV12-3/TRBV12-4
d_call: .
clone_size: many
cdr3_nt: TGTGCCAGCAGTCGCCACGGACAGAAGGGAGTTAGAAAACTGTTTTTT
cdr3_aa: CASSRHGQKGVRKLFF

j_call: TRBJ2-7
v_call: TRBV7-6
d_call: TRBD1
clone_size: many
cdr3_nt: TGTGCCAGCAGTTTTGGACAGGCGGGCTACGAGCAGTACTTC
cdr3_aa: CASSFGQAGYEQYF

j_call: TRBJ1-3
v_call: TRBV9
d_call: .
clone_size: many
cdr3_nt: TGTGCCAGCAGCAGGGTCGCTGGAAACACCATATATTTT
cdr3_aa: CASSRVAGNTIYF

j_call: TRBJ2-7
v_call: TRBV19
d_call: .
clone_size: many
cdr3_nt: TGTGCCAGTAGTATGGAGGCCCCCTACGAGCAGTACTTC
cdr3_aa: CASSMEAPYEQYF

j_call: TRBJ2-4
v_call: TRBV18
d_call: .
clone_size: few
cdr3_nt: TGTGCCAGCTCACCGCGCGATACGCTAGCCAAAAACATTCAGTACTTC
cdr3_aa: CASSPRDTLAKNIQYF

j_call: TRBJ1-6
v_call: TRBV28
d_call: .
clone_size: many
cdr3_nt: TGTGCCAGCAGTTTATGGTTGGGGGAGTTGTATTCACCCCTCCACTTT
cdr3_aa: CASSLWLGELYSPLHF

j_call: TRBJ2-1
v_call: TRBV2
d_call: TRBD2
clone_size: few
cdr3_nt: TGTGCCAGCAGCCCCAGAGCTAGCGGGAGGGCCAGTTGGAATGAGCAGTTCTTC
cdr3_aa: CASSPRASGRASWNEQFF

j_call: TRBJ2-3
v_call: TRBV20-1
d_call: TRBD2
clone_size: many
cdr3_nt: TGCAGTGCTAGAGATCAGCGGGGTACCACAGATACGCAGTATTTT
cdr3_aa: CSARDQRGTTDTQYF